A selection of T cell receptor beta chains follows, all from one sample in a study of shared clonotypes between healthy human individuals. Some clones are missing from TCRdb's copy, which holds only in-frame ones; the method was immunoSEQ multiplex PCR. The top ten hold around 1.7% of the sample, which has about 2.1 million clones, about 93% seen once. Source material: naive CD8+ T cells from PBMCs. The receptors originated from a young man in good health. Some clones in this sample may be carry-over from other donors' samples. Both conserved end residues are trimmed from each CDR3. D genes are given only for firm matches. Clone size is not always given. Where it is, it says once, few, many or a class for expanded clones.

d_call v_call clone_size cdr3_aa
- TRBV27 - ASSLFSTGLEQY
- TRBV27 - ASRNQGTLIYEQY
TRBD2 TRBV19 - ASSIDPGGISYNEQF
- TRBV10-3 - AISESAPQQNPHEQY
- TRBV9 - ASSAVGTEAF
- TRBV30 - AWREPRPPKNIQY
- TRBV9 once ASSTPAEEILNNEQF
TRBD2 TRBV11-3 - ASSRLAGGNNEQF
TRBD2 TRBV27 - ASSKMGLGEDYEQY
- TRBV7-9 - ASSRQNYEQY
TRBD2 TRBV9 - ASSVSGRPRGQY
- TRBV20-1 - SAREGPGLF
- TRBV10-3 - AISQGGSMNTEAF
- TRBV27 - ASSLLQGSQPQH
- TRBV19 - ASSPAGQYYEQY
TRBD2 TRBV27 - ASSNLAGRGREQY
TRBD1 TRBV19 few ASSIDPGTGFSTEAF
- TRBV28 - ASSLLTSDTQY
TRBD1 TRBV9 - ASSGTGGSSDSNQPQH
- TRBV7-6 - ASSPNRYEQY
- TRBV5-1 once ASSLGTTYEQF
- TRBV19 - ASSDGRYNEQF
TRBD2 TRBV9 - ASSVSAGGSTDTQY
- TRBV5-1 - ASTSGRDGSYEQY
- TRBV5-8 - ASSLAGTY
- TRBV11-2 - ASTIGVGVETQY
TRBD2 TRBV5-4 - ASSLSIFRLAGFSYNEQF
- TRBV27 - ASSLRSGHYGYT
TRBD2 TRBV28 - ASRLRTSGGETQY
- TRBV4-1 - ASSQVGSSYEQY
TRBD1 TRBV9 - ASSGRRGHQETQY
TRBD2 TRBV4-1 - ASSTPGLAGLNEQF
TRBD2 TRBV27 once ASSEAGLAVHNEQF
TRBD2 TRBV5-4 - ASSLKLAVYNEQF
- TRBV7-9 - ASSLDQGMNTEAF
- TRBV6-5 - ASSYRGLNTEAF
- TRBV27 - ASSPAAGELHQPQH
- TRBV25-1 - ASSEWGSGETQY
TRBD1 TRBV5-6 - ASSLPGQTIYEQY
TRBD1 TRBV29-1 - SVEGTGESSGNTIY
- TRBV27 - ASNSIAGFNTGELF
TRBD2 TRBV27 - ASRPGTSRGTDTQY
- TRBV4-1 - ASSRGLGNEQF
- TRBV27 once ASSLLGHPSTDTQY
TRBD1 TRBV29-1 - SVDPGQGLGEQY
TRBD2 TRBV9 - ASSVEWTSGSNEQF
- TRBV6-1 - ASSEGRGLNQPQH
- TRBV9 - ASSQSVLSSYEQY
TRBD2 TRBV7-2 - ASSSRTSGTQSSSYEQY
- TRBV11-2 - ASSARGDWAVYGYT
TRBD2 TRBV29-1 - SQESSGGASRNRY
- TRBV7-9 once ASSLGPGPDNEQF